This is a list of T cell receptor beta chains from one sample in a study of blood T cell repertoires in COVID-19. TCRdb's table, derived via immunoSEQ multiplex PCR, lists solely in-frame clones and lacks some. The sample carries under 500,000 clones, about 89% recorded once. The specimen was peripheral blood. The receptor set was obtained from a woman in her thirties with acute or convalescent COVID-19. The CDR3 runs from the conserved cysteine through the conserved F or W. A D gene is named only where the DNA matches it firmly. The listing skips clone size in some rows; elsewhere it reads once, few, many or a size class.

size: -; V: TRBV27; J: TRBJ2-1; D: TRBD2; CDR3: CASTHGGGSEQFF; DNA: TGTGCCAGCACGCACGGGGGGGGATCGGAGCAGTTCTTC
size: -; V: TRBV28; J: TRBJ1-6; D: -; CDR3: CASSLSSAPLHF; DNA: TGTGCCAGCAGTTTATCGTCAGCGCCCCTCCACTTT
size: -; V: TRBV28; J: TRBJ2-3; D: TRBD2; CDR3: CASSSRGGASSPSPDTQYF; DNA: TGTGCCAGCAGTTCGCGGGGGGGGGCCTCCAGCCCCTCTCCAGATACGCAGTATTTT
size: -; V: TRBV6-5; J: TRBJ1-2; D: -; CDR3: CAAGGRNYGYTF; DNA: TGTGCCGCCGGGGGGCGTAACTATGGCTACACCTTC
size: -; V: TRBV2; J: TRBJ1-6; D: TRBD1; CDR3: CASSDVQGASPLHF; DNA: TGTGCCAGCAGTGATGTACAGGGGGCTTCACCCCTCCACTTT
size: few; V: TRBV2; J: TRBJ1-1; D: TRBD1; CDR3: CASSEDRGRAFF; DNA: TGTGCCAGCAGCGAAGACAGGGGGCGAGCTTTCTTT
size: -; V: TRBV24-1; J: TRBJ2-7; D: -; CDR3: CATRARGGEQYF; DNA: TGTGCCACCAGGGCGCGCGGAGGGGAGCAGTACTTC
size: -; V: TRBV24-1; J: TRBJ1-5; D: -; CDR3: CATSGDYNQPQHF; DNA: TGTGCCACCAGTGGGGACTACAATCAGCCCCAGCATTTT
size: -; V: TRBV7-3; J: TRBJ2-3; D: -; CDR3: CASSSTGGGDTQYF; DNA: TGTGCCAGCAGCTCTACAGGGGGAGGGGATACGCAGTATTTT
size: -; V: TRBV7-8; J: TRBJ2-3; D: -; CDR3: CASSTTGSGTDTQYF; DNA: TGTGCCAGCAGCACAACAGGAAGTGGAACAGATACGCAGTATTTT
size: -; V: TRBV28; J: TRBJ1-2; D: -; CDR3: CASSLTSGYTF; DNA: TGTGCCAGCAGTTTAACCAGTGGCTACACCTTC
size: once; V: TRBV13; J: TRBJ2-7; D: -; CDR3: CASSERGTPRGEQYF; DNA: TGTGCCAGCAGCGAACGCGGGACCCCAAGGGGAGAGCAGTACTTC
size: -; V: TRBV10-3; J: TRBJ2-5; D: TRBD2; CDR3: CAISEGWTSGEQETQYF; DNA: TGTGCCATCAGTGAGGGCTGGACTAGCGGGGAGCAAGAGACCCAGTACTTC
size: -; V: TRBV27; J: TRBJ1-5; D: -; CDR3: CASSLFRDSNQPQHF; DNA: TGTGCCAGCAGTTTATTCCGCGATAGCAATCAGCCCCAGCATTTT
size: -; V: TRBV2; J: TRBJ2-1; D: TRBD2; CDR3: CASSGLAAFNEQFF; DNA: TGTGCCAGCAGTGGACTAGCGGCCTTCAATGAGCAGTTCTTC
size: -; V: TRBV4-1; J: TRBJ1-5; D: -; CDR3: CASSQDIQVVNQPQHF; DNA: TGCGCCAGCAGCCAAGATATACAAGTTGTCAATCAGCCCCAGCATTTT
size: -; V: TRBV7-2; J: TRBJ1-2; D: TRBD1; CDR3: CASSLSRTGAIGGYTF; DNA: TGTGCCAGCAGCTTAAGCCGGACAGGCGCCATTGGTGGCTACACCTTC
size: once; V: TRBV7-8; J: TRBJ2-5; D: TRBD1; CDR3: CASSLVTGGLETQYF; DNA: TGTGCCAGCAGCCTAGTTACAGGGGGCTTAGAGACCCAGTACTTC
size: -; V: TRBV24-1; J: TRBJ1-5; D: -; CDR3: CATSAGWNQPQHF; DNA: TGTGCCACCAGTGCAGGGTGGAATCAGCCCCAGCATTTT
size: -; V: TRBV7-9; J: TRBJ2-1; D: TRBD2; CDR3: CASSFRGIGGGLNEQFF; DNA: TGTGCCAGCAGCTTCCGCGGCATAGGCGGGGGGTTGAATGAGCAGTTCTTC
size: -; V: TRBV7-3; J: TRBJ2-5; D: TRBD1; CDR3: CASSLMGQGAAETQYF; DNA: TGTGCCAGCAGCTTAATGGGACAGGGGGCAGCTGAGACCCAGTACTTC
size: -; V: TRBV2; J: TRBJ1-2; D: -; CDR3: CASSVPGNNGYTF; DNA: TGTGCCAGCAGTGTGCCAGGGAACAATGGCTACACCTTC
size: -; V: TRBV4-1; J: TRBJ2-2; D: TRBD1; CDR3: CASSQRDRGASGELFF; DNA: TGCGCCAGCAGCCAAAGGGACAGGGGTGCATCCGGGGAGCTGTTTTTT
size: -; V: TRBV5-6; J: TRBJ2-3; D: -; CDR3: CASSLGSNTDTQYF; DNA: TGTGCCAGCAGCTTGGGTAGTAACACAGATACGCAGTATTTT
size: -; V: TRBV7-2; J: TRBJ1-1; D: -; CDR3: CASSLVLSWMTMNTEAFF; DNA: TGTGCCAGCAGCTTAGTTCTCTCTTGGATGACTATGAACACTGAAGCTTTCTTT
size: -; V: TRBV30; J: TRBJ1-6; D: -; CDR3: CAWTGSSYNSPLHF; DNA: TGTGCCTGGACTGGGAGCTCCTATAATTCACCCCTCCACTTT
size: -; V: TRBV18; J: TRBJ2-4; D: TRBD1; CDR3: CASSPRGQVGNIQYF; DNA: TGTGCCAGCTCACCACGGGGACAGGTCGGGAACATTCAGTACTTC
size: -; V: TRBV2; J: TRBJ1-4; D: TRBD1; CDR3: CASSEQGENEKLFF; DNA: TGTGCCAGCAGTGAACAGGGGGAGAATGAAAAACTGTTTTTT
size: -; V: TRBV5-1; J: TRBJ1-1; D: -; CDR3: CASSDTGQTEAFF; DNA: TGCGCCAGCAGCGATACAGGGCAAACTGAAGCTTTCTTT
size: -; V: TRBV28; J: TRBJ1-6; D: -; CDR3: CASSFAAANNSPLHF; DNA: TGTGCCAGCAGTTTCGCGGCAGCAAATAATTCACCCCTCCACTTT
size: -; V: TRBV3-1/TRBV3-2; J: TRBJ1-4; D: TRBD1; CDR3: CASSQGTGGIEKLFF; DNA: TGTGCCAGCAGCCAAGGGACAGGGGGTATAGAAAAACTGTTTTTT
size: once; V: TRBV6-6; J: TRBJ1-1; D: -; CDR3: CASSYSSGRPNTEAFF; DNA: TGTGCCAGCAGTTACTCTTCTGGGAGACCGAACACTGAAGCTTTCTTT
size: -; V: TRBV11-1; J: TRBJ2-1; D: -; CDR3: CASSFSGTAYNEQFF; DNA: TGTGCCAGCAGCTTTAGCGGGACAGCATACAATGAGCAGTTCTTC
size: few; V: TRBV29-1; J: TRBJ1-1; D: -; CDR3: CSVGPLEAFF; DNA: TGCAGCGTTGGTCCCTTAGAGGCTTTCTTT
size: once; V: TRBV27; J: TRBJ2-6; D: -; CDR3: CASSFARANVLTF; DNA: TGTGCCAGCAGTTTTGCGCGGGCCAACGTCCTGACTTTC
size: few; V: TRBV7-9; J: TRBJ1-4; D: TRBD1; CDR3: CASSSRGQVGEKLFF; DNA: TGTGCCAGCAGCTCGAGGGGACAGGTCGGCGAAAAACTGTTTTTT
size: once; V: TRBV5-1; J: TRBJ1-2; D: TRBD1; CDR3: CASRNTGGAYGYTF; DNA: TGCGCCAGCAGGAATACAGGGGGGGCCTATGGCTACACCTTC
size: -; V: TRBV28; J: TRBJ2-7; D: -; CDR3: CASSFGFYEQYF; DNA: TGTGCCAGCAGTTTCGGGTTTTACGAGCAGTACTTC
size: -; V: TRBV6-5; J: TRBJ1-1; D: -; CDR3: CASSSGAEAFF; DNA: TGTGCCAGCAGTTCGGGGGCTGAAGCTTTCTTT
size: once; V: TRBV5-6; J: TRBJ1-4; D: TRBD1; CDR3: CASSFSHRGDEKLFF; DNA: TGTGCCAGCAGCTTTTCCCACAGGGGGGATGAAAAACTGTTTTTT
size: -; V: TRBV10-1; J: TRBJ2-2; D: -; CDR3: CASSDRRENTGELFF; DNA: TGCGCCAGCAGTGACCGGAGAGAAAACACCGGGGAGCTGTTTTTT
size: -; V: TRBV18; J: TRBJ1-4; D: TRBD1; CDR3: CASSPWDRGREKLFF; DNA: TGTGCCAGCTCACCGTGGGACAGGGGGCGAGAAAAACTGTTTTTT
size: -; V: TRBV6-1; J: TRBJ1-1; D: TRBD1; CDR3: CASSELRGLGTEAFF; DNA: TGTGCCAGCAGTGAACTCAGGGGGCTAGGCACTGAAGCTTTCTTT
size: -; V: TRBV28; J: TRBJ1-2; D: -; CDR3: CASSSDRGISGYTF; DNA: TGTGCCAGCAGTTCGGACCGGGGGATAAGTGGCTACACCTTC
size: -; V: TRBV19; J: TRBJ1-1; D: -; CDR3: CASTFVLNTEAFF; DNA: TGTGCCAGTACCTTCGTGTTGAACACTGAAGCTTTCTTT
size: -; V: TRBV20-1; J: TRBJ1-1; D: -; CDR3: CSATGGTEAFF; DNA: TGCAGTGCTACCGGTGGCACTGAAGCTTTCTTT
size: -; V: TRBV5-5; J: TRBJ2-3; D: -; CDR3: CASSLRQNTDTQYF; DNA: TGTGCCAGCAGCCTAAGACAGAACACAGATACGCAGTATTTT
size: -; V: TRBV19; J: TRBJ2-2; D: TRBD1; CDR3: CASRGQGSSRELFF; DNA: TGTGCCAGTAGAGGACAGGGGTCGTCTAGGGAGCTGTTTTTT